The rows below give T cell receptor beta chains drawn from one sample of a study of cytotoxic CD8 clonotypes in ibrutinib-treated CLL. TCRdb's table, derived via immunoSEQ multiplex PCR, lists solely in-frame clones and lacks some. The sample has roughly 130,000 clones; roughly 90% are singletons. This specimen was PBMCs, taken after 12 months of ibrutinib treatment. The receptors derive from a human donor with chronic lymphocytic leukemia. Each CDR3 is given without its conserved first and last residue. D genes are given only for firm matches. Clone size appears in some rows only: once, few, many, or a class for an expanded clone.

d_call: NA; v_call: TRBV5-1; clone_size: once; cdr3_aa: ASSLAQPAAEQY
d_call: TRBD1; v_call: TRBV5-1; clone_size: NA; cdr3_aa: ASNSGTGAYEQY
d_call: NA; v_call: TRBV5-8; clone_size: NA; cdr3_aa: ASSFRSGANVLT
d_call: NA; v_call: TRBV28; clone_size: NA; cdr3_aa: ASSLLDAIEAF
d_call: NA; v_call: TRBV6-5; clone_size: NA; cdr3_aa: ASSYSGRHTIY
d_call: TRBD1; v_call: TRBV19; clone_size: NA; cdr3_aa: AAKKGQGPSYTGYT
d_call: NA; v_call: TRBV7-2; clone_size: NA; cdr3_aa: ASSGPNTDTQY
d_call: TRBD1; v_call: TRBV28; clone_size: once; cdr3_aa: ASTQQGLETQY
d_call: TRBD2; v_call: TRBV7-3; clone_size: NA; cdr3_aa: ASSPGLAGNEQF
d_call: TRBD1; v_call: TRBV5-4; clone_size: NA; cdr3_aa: ASSNRDRGGSGELF
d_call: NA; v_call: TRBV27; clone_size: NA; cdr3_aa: ASSSLPGRGSRYEQY
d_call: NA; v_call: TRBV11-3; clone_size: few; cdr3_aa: ASSLGGNTEAF
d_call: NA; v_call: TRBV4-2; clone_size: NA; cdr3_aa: ASSQNNEQF
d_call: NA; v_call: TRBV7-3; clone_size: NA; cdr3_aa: ASSLRPARSYNEQF
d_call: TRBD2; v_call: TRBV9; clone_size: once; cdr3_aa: ASSAPGLAYEQY
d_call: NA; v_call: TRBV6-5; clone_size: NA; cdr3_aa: ASSQVGVYEQY
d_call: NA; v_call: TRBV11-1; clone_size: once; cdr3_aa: ASSREGPGASAAF
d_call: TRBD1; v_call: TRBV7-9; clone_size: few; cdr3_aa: ASSGEQGMETQY
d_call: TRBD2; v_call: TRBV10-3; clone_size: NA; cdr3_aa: AILGGRADTQY
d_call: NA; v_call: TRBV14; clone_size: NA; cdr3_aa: ASSLSGNTIY
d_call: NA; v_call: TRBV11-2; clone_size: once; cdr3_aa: ASSLDLSKQY
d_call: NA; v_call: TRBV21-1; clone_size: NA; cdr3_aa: ASSKGTDPSSYEQY
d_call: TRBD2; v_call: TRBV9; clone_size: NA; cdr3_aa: ASSPYLAGGPYNEQF
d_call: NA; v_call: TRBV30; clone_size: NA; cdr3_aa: AWSVGSLHEQF
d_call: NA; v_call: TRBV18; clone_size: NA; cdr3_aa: ASSPPSQVPPNGYT
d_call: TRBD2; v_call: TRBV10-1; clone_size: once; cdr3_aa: ASSESSGRGVNEQF
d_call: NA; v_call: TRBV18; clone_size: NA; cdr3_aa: ASSPGHGYT
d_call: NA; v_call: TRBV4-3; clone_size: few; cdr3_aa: ASSRIGGSSYNEQF
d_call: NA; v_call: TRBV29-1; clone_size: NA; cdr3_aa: SVSDSPPTGELF
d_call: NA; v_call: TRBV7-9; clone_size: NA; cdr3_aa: ASSLGAGMNTEAF
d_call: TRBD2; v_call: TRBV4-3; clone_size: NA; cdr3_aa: ASSPGLAEMGPYEQY
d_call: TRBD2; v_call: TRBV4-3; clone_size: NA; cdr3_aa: ASSQEAGGSYNEQF
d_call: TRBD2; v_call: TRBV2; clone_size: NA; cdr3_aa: ASTRDRGLAGNTGELF
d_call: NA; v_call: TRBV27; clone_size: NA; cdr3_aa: ASSLFPLVAESTDTQY
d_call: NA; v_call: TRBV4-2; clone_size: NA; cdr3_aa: ASSQDLIQGRQPQH
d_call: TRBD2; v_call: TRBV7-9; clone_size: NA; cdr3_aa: ASSSPSGLATGELF
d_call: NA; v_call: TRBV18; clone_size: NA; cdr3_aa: ASSPYRDQGSEQY
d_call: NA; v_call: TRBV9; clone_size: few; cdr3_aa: ASSVGPLANTGELF
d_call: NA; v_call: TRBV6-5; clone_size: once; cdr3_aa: ASSYAGELF
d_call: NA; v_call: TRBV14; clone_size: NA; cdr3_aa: ASSQARGVGKNIQY
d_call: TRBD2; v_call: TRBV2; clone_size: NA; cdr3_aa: ATELAGGPYNEQF
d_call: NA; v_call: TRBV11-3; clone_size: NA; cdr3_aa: ASSLEFGYLNTGELF
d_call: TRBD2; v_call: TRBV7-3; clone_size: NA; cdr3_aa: ASSSTSGSYEQY
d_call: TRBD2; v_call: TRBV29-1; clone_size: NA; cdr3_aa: SVDPGLAGPYNEQF